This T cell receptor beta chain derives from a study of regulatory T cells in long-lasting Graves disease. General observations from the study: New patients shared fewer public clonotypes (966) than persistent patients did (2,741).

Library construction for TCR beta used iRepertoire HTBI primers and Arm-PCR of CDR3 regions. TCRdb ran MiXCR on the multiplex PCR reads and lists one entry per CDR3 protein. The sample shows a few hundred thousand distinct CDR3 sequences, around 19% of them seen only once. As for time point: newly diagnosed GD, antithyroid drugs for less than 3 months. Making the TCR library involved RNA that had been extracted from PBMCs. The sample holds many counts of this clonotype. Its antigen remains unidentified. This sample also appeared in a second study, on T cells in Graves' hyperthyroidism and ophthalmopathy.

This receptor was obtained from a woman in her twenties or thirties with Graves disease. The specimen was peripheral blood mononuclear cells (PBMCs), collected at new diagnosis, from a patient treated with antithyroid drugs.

The CDR3 coding sequence is TGCAGTGCTAGCCCCAGGGCTCGAGCTTTCTTT. Encoded protein: CSASPRARAFF. The chain recombines TRBV20-1 with TRBJ1-1; a weak D match, TRBD1 (5 bases). Trimming took 3 bases from V and 10 from J, leaving 12 bases between them. CDR3 size: 11 residues. CDR1 and CDR2 (germline): DFQATT, SNEGSKA (reference sequence).